A single T cell receptor (beta chain) is shown here with its context. One end of the junction varies from germline; a read error may be responsible. The source of the sample is a study of cytomegalovirus exposure and HLA in healthy donors. Germline assignment: CDR1 SEHNR and CDR2 FQNEAQ (reference sequence). The CDR3 is 16 amino acids. PCR employed 60 Vbeta and 13 Jbeta primers. Authors' methods: Unique TCR beta chains numbered approximately 80 million in a later analysis, with around 12 million shared. The assay was immunoSEQ multiplex PCR, and TCRdb's table has in-frame clones only and misses some. D and trimming were read from the DNA, whereas the V and J calls and clone size are those reported in that table. The repertoire holds under 200,000 clones, around 81% seen once, with roughly 1.6% in the top ten.

The origin of this receptor is a man aged 40-49 years in good health and CMV-seronegative. The sample comprised PBMCs. The chain carries TRBV7-9 and TRBJ2-3; weak D call: TRBD2 (5 bases). CDR3 bases: TGTTCCAGCAGCTCGAGCCCCGACTACAACACAGATACGCAGTATTTT. It encodes CSSSSSPDYNTDTQYF.